The clone carrying this T cell receptor beta chain was seen a handful of times. These data come from a study of T cells in Graves' hyperthyroidism and ophthalmopathy. Germline assignment: CDR1 MGHDK and CDR2 SYGVNS. V gave up 8 bases and J gave up 7 bases; unmatched junction bases: 10. The CDR3 runs 13 residues. TCR beta CDR3 regions were amplified from RNA. HTBI primers drove first-round RT-PCR of the TCR CDR3. TCRdb re-called the multiplex PCR reads with MiXCR, one entry per CDR3 protein. The profile shows roughly 660,000 distinct CDR3 sequences, 15% to 20% of them singletons. The TCR originated in a middle-aged man with Graves' hyperthyroidism. V usage is TRBV25-1 and J usage is TRBJ2-7; the match to TRBD1 covers 8 bases. Material for sequencing was blood. In DNA, the CDR3 is TGTGCCAGCTTGGGACAGGCGAGTGGGGAGCAGTACTTC. It translates to CASLGQASGEQYF.